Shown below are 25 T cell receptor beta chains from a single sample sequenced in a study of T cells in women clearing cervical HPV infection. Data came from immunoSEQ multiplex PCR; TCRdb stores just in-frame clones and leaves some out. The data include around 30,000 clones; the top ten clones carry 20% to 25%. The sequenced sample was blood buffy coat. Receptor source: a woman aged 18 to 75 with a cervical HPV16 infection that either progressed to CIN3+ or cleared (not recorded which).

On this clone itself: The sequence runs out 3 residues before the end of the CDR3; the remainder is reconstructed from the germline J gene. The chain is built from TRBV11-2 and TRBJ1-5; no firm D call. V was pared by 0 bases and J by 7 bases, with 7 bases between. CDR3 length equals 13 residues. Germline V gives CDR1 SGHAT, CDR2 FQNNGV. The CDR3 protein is CASSLEAFQPQHF. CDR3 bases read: TGTGCCAGCAGCTTAGAGGCCTTCCAGCCC.

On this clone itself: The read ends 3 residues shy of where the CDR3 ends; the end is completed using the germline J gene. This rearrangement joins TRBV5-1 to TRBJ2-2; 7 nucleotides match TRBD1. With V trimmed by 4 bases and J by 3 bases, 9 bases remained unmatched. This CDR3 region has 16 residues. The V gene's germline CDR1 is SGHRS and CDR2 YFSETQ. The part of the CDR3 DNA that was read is TGCGCCAGCAGCAACACAGGGGCAGCGGACACCGGGGAG. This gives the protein CASSNTGAADTGE. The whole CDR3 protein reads CASSNTGAADTGELFF.

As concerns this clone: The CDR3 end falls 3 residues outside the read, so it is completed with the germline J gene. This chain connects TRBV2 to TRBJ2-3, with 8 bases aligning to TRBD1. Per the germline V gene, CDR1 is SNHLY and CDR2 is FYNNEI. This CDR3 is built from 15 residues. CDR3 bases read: TGTGCCAGCAAGGTCGGACAGGGAATAAGGGAGACG. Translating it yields CASKVGQGIRET. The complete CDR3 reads CASKVGQGIRETQYF. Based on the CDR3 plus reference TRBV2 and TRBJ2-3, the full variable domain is EPEVTQTPSHQVTQMGQEVILRCVPISNHLYFYWYRQILGQKVEFLVSFYNNEISEKSEIFDDQFSVERPDGSNFTLKIRSTKLEDSAMYFCASKVGQGIRETQYFGPGTRLTVL.

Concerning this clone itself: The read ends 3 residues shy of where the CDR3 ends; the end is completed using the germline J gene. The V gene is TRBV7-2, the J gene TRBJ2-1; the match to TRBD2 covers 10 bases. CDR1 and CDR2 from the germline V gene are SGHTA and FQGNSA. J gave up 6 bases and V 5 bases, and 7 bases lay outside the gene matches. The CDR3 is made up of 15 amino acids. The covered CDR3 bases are TGTGCCAGCAGCACCGAAGCGGGAGGGCTCAATGAG. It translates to CASSTEAGGLNE. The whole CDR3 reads CASSTEAGGLNEQFF. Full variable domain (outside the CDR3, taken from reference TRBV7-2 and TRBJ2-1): GAGVSQSPSNKVTEKGKDVELRCDPISGHTALYWYRQSLGQGLEFLIYFQGNSAPDKSGLPSDRFSAERTGGSVSTLTIQRTQQEDSAVYLCASSTEAGGLNEQFFGPGTRLTVL.

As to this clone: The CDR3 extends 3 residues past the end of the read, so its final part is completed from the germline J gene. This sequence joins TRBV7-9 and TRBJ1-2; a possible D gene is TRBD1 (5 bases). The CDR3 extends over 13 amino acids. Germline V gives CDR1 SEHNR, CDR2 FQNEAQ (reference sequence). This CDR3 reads CASSLGLEGGYTF. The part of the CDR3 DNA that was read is TGTGCCAGCAGCTTGGGACTTGAGGGAGGC.

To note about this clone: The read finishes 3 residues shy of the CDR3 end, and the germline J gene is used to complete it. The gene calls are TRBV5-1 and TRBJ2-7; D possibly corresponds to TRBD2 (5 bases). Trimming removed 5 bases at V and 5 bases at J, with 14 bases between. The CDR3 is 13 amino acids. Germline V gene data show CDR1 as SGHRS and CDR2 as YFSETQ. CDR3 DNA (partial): TGCGCCAGCAGACCGGAAATGAGGGACGAG. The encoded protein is CASRPEMRDE. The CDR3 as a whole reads CASRPEMRDEQYF.

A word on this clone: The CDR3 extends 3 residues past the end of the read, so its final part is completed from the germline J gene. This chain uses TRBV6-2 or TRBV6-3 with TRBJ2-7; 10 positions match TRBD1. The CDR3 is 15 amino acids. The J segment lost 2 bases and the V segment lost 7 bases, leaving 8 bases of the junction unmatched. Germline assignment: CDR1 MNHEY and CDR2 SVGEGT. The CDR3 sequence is CASTTGQGVTYEQYF. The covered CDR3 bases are TGTGCCAGCACCACAGGACAGGGGGTTACCTACGAG.

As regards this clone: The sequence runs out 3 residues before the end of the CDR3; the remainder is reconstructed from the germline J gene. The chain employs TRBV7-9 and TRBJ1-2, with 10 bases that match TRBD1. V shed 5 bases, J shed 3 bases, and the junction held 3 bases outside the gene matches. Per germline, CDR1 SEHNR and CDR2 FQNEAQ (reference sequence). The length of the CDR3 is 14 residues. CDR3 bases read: TGTGCCAGCAGCCCGGGGACAGGGGACTATGGC. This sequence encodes CASSPGTGDYG. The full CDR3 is CASSPGTGDYGYTF.

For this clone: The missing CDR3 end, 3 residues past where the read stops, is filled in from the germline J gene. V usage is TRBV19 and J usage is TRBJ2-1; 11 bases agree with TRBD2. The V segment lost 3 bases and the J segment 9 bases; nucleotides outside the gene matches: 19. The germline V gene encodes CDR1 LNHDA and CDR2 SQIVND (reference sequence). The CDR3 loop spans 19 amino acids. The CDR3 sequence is CASSMERDSGRAFRAEQFF. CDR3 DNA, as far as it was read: TGTGCCAGTAGTATGGAACGGGATAGCGGGAGGGCCTTTCGGGCTGAG. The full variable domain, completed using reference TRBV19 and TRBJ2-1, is DGGITQSPKYLFRKEGQNVTLSCEQNLNHDAMYWYRQDPGQGLRLIYYSQIVNDFQKGDIAEGYSVSREKKESFPLTVTSAQKNPTAFYLCASSMERDSGRAFRAEQFFGPGTRLTVL.

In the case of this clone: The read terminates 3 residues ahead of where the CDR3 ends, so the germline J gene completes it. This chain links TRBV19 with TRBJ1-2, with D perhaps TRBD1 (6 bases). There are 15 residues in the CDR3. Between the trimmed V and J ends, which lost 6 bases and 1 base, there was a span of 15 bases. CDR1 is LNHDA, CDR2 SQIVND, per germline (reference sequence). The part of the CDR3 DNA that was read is TGTGCCAGTAGAGGACAGCCATATAGTAACTATGGC. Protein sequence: CASRGQPYSNYG. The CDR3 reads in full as CASRGQPYSNYGYTF.

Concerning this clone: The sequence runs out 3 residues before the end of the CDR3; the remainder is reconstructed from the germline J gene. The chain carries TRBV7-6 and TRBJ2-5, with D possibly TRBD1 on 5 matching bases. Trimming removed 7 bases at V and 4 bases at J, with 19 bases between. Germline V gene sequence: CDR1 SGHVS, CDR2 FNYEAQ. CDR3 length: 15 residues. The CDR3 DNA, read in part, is TGTGCCAGCACCTTCGGGCAGGGTTATTTAGAGACC. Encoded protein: CASTFGQGYLET. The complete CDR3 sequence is CASTFGQGYLETQYF.

CDR3: CASSLFSPGWYYEQYF. The sequenced CDR3 bases are TGTGCCAGCAGCTTATTTTCCCCAGGATGGTACTACGAG. The chain couples TRBV13 to TRBJ2-7; D unresolved. The read finishes 3 residues shy of the CDR3 end, and the germline J gene is used to complete it. The CDR3 covers 16 residues. The germline CDR1 and CDR2 sequences are PRHDT and FYEKMQ (reference sequence). V was clipped by 2 bases and J by 3 bases, with 17 bases between them. The variable domain in full, completed from reference TRBV13 and TRBJ2-7, reads AAGVIQSPRHLIKEKRETATLKCYPIPRHDTVYWYQQGPGQDPQFLISFYEKMQSDKGSIPDRFSAQQFSDYHSELNMSSLELGDSALYFCASSLFSPGWYYEQYFGPGTRLTVT.

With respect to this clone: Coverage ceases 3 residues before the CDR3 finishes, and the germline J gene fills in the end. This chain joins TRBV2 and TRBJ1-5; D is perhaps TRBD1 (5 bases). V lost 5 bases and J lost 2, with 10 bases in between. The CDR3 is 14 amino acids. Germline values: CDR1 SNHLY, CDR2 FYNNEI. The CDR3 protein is CASSRREGNQPQHF. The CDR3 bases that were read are TGTGCCAGCAGTCGCAGGGAGGGCAATCAGCCC.

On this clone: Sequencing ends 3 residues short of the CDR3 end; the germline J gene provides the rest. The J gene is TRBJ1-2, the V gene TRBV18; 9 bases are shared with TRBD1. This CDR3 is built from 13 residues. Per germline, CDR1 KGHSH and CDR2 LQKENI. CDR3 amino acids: CASSPDRGYDYTF. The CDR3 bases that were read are TGTGCCAGCTCACCGGACAGGGGCTACGAC.

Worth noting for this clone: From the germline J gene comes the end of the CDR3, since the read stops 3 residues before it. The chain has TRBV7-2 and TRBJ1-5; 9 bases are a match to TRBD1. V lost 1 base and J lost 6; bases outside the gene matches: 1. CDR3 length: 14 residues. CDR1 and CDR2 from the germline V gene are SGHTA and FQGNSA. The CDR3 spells CASSLGQGGQPQHF. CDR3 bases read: TGTGCCAGCAGCTTAGGACAGGGGGGTCAGCCC. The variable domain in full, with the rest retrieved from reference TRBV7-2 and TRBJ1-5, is GAGVSQSPSNKVTEKGKDVELRCDPISGHTALYWYRQSLGQGLEFLIYFQGNSAPDKSGLPSDRFSAERTGGSVSTLTIQRTQQEDSAVYLCASSLGQGGQPQHFGDGTRLSIL.

CDR3 residues: CASSHPTGISTEAFF. The CDR3 DNA, read in part, is TGTGCCAGCAGCCACCCGACAGGGATCAGTACTGAA. The chain couples TRBV11-3 to TRBJ1-1; TRBD1 matches at 7 bases. The CDR3 end is not reached by the read, which stops 3 residues before it; the germline J gene fills it in. This CDR3 comprises 15 residues. Germline CDR1 SGHNT, CDR2 YENEEA. V was pared by 5 bases and J by 5 bases, with 11 bases of the junction left unmatched.

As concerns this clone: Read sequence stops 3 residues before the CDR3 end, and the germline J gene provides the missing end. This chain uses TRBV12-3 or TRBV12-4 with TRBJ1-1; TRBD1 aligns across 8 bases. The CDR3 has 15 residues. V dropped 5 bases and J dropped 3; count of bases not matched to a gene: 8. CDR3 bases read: TGTGCCAGCAGTACCCAGGGGGCAGGCGACACTGAA. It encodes CASSTQGAGDTE. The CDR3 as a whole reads CASSTQGAGDTEAFF.

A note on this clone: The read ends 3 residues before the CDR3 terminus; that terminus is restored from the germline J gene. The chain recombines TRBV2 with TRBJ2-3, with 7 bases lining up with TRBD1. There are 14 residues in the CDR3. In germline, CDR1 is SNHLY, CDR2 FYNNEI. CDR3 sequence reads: CASSQGQVQETQYF. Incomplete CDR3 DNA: TGTGCCAGCAGTCAAGGACAGGTCCAAGAGACG.

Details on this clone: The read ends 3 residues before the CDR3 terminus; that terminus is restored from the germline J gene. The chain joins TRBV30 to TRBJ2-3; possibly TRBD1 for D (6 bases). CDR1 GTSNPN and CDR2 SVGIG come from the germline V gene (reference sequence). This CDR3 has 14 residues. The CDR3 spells CAWSGGQINQPQYF. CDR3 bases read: TGTGCCTGGAGTGGGGGGCAGATCAATCAGCCG.

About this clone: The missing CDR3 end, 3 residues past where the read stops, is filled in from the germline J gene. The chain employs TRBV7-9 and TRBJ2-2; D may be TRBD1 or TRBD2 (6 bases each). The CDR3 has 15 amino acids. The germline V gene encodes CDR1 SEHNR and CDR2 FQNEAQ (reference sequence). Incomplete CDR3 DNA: TGTGCCAGCAGCTTGGCACAGGGAGGTAATTCACCG. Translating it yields CASSLAQGGNSP. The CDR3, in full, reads CASSLAQGGNSPLFF.

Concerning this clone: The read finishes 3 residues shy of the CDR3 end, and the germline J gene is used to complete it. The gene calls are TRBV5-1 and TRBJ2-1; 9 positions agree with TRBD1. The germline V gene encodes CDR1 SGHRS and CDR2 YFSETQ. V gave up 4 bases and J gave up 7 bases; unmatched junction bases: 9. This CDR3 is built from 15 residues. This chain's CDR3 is CASSPRPGTGNEQFF. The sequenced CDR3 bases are TGCGCCAGCAGCCCACGTCCCGGGACAGGGAATGAG.

This CDR3 reads CASSPRLGVGETQYF. The CDR3 bases that were read are TGTGCCAGCAGCCCAAGACTAGGGGTCGGGGAGACC. The chain combines TRBV5-4 with TRBJ2-5, with D tentatively TRBD2 (6 bases). The CDR3 goes on 3 residues after the read ends, and that part is filled in from the germline J gene. V lost 4 bases and J lost 5, with 18 bases in between. Germline lookup yields CDR1 SGHNT and CDR2 YYREEE (reference sequence). This CDR3 has 15 amino acids.

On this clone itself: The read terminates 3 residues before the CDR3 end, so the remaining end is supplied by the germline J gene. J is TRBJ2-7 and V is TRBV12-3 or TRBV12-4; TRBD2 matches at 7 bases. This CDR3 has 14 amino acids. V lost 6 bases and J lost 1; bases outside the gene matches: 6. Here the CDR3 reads CASRVSGLSYEQYF. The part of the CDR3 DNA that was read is TGTGCCAGCAGGGTTAGCGGGCTATCCTACGAG.

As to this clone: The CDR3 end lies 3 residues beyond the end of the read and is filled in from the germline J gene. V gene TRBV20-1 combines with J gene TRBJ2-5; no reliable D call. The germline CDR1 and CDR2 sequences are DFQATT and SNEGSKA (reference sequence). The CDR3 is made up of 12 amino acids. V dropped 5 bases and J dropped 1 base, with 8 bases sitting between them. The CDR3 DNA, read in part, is TGCAGTGCTCAAACTACCCAAGAGACC. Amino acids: CSAQTTQET. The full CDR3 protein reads CSAQTTQETQYF.

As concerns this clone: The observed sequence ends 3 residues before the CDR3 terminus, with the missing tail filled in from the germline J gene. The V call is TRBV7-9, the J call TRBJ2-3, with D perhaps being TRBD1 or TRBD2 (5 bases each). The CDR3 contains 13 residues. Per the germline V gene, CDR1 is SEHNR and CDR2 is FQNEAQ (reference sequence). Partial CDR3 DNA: TGTGCCAGCAGCTTAGACGAGGGGCAGCCG. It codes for CASSLDEGQP. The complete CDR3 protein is CASSLDEGQPQYF. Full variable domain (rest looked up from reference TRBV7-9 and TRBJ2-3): DTGVSQNPRHKITKRGQNVTFRCDPISEHNRLYWYRQTLGQGPEFLTYFQNEAQLEKSRLLSDRFSAERPKGSFSTLEIQRTEQGDSAMYLCASSLDEGQPQYFGPGTRLTVL.